The subject of this entry is one TCR beta chain. These data originate in a study of blood T cell repertoires in COVID-19. Study context: The samples span acute and convalescent COVID-19 from the United States, Italy and Spain. Sources were T cells, B-cell-depleted T cells, or PBMCs; the material itself was cDNA or gDNA.

Method: immunoSEQ multiplex PCR; TCRdb's copy keeps in-frame clones and lacks some. The sample includes around 68,000 clones, approximately 93% of them seen just once. J lost 1 base, V lost 4 bases, and 1 base had no gene match. This CDR3 has 14 amino acids. The V gene's germline CDR1 is SEHNR and CDR2 FQNEAQ (reference sequence). The receptor was derived from a man in his 70s with active COVID-19. The specimen sequenced was peripheral blood. The chain couples TRBV7-9 to TRBJ2-3, with 8 positions matching TRBD1. This CDR3 reads CASSSGQGTDTQYF. The CDR3 bases are TGTGCCAGCAGCTCGGGACAGGGCACAGATACGCAGTATTTT.